This record covers a single T cell receptor beta chain. This clonotype was seen a handful of times. Its antigen target is currently unknown. No base qualities exist here, and no much larger clone lies one base off it. The meaning of the sample's time point label: patch test 1, 2 weeks after DPC sensitization. The treatment or condition tag for this specimen amounts to: therapeutic diphenylcyclopropenone sensitization with weekly scalp DPC. At each patch-test visit, blood was drawn before the patch test was applied. Eligible patients were aged 18 to 70, diagnosed with alopecia, deemed suitable for DPC therapy, and excluded if pregnant. Unfractionated whole blood was collected in Tempus Blood RNA tubes, and total RNA was extracted from that blood. This specimen belongs to a study of human T cells and chemical hapten exposure (dated by TCRdb to 2020 to 2022). About the investigation overall: For sensitization, 2% DPC in acetone was applied to a 2 cm by 2 cm area of upper inner arm skin. Blood samples were taken from patients before sensitization (week 0) and then at 2, 6 and about 24 weeks after DPC sensitization. Most of the patients in the cohort were female, and the cohort covered alopecia areata with under or over 50% scalp involvement, alopecia totalis and alopecia universalis. In alopecia patients, the study followed how the peripheral blood TCR repertoire changed in vivo over primary and secondary sensitization to diphenylcyclopropenone (DPC), a hapten. Patch testing on the upper back used Finn chambers containing 0.01% DPC, with scoring done after 6 days according to International Contact Dermatitis Research Group standards. Weekly therapeutic DPC doses were additionally applied to the scalp of patients throughout the roughly 26-week study period. For TCR sequencing, blood came from over 25 alopecia patients at anywhere from one to four time points (pre-sensitization, 2, 6 and 24 weeks). Libraries were pooled for sequencing, and variation in per-sample TCR yields was attributed mainly to small differences in library volumes within the pool.

The germline ends are 16 bases apart after V is trimmed by 4 bases and J by 3 bases. From cysteine to phenylalanine, the CDR3 is 15 amino acids long. Of the read, only the CDR3 DNA is kept; its 45 bases are in frame from base 1. CDR1 and CDR2 are read off the germline V gene as SGHDT and YYEEEE. Summary of the overall study and its limitations: After repeated subsampling, changes were observed in the strength of the expansion versus patch-test correlation and in the threshold at which the correlation became significant. Significantly more large CDR3 similarity clusters were formed by expanded TCRs than by pre-sensitization or healthy control sets, consistent with antigen-driven responses. No change with DPC sensitization was found in the number of TCRs above 1 in 1000 frequency, and no evidence of global repertoire structure alterations was found. Alopecia, a presumed autoimmune disease, was present in all patients, so the immune response of the patients might differ from that of healthy individuals. A positive correlation was found between the number of PT1 expanded TCRs and patch test score, with significance reached at thresholds 8, 16 and 32 but not 4.

The library was prepared using RACE. Sequenced on a NextSeq 500. During library preparation, unique molecular identifiers were attached to individual cDNA molecules so that TCRs could be counted quantitatively and reproducibly. Both TCR alpha and TCR beta chains were sequenced from each blood RNA sample. Turning to the authors' computational methods: The median number of TCRs per sample was over 85,000, ranging from about 23,224 to 690,600. V, J and CDR3 annotation of the TCR reads was carried out using the Decombinator software suite. To make PS versus PT1 abundance plots, every sample was subsampled to the same number of TCRs (28,000). TCRs were defined as expanded if absent before sensitization and observed at least eight times at the 2-week time point. TCRdb ran its own pipeline on the public reads, namely fastp trimming at Q25 and MiXCR clone calling, and kept in-frame beta chains. Rows with a matching CDR3 protein are joined into one entry that keeps the most common DNA and genes. TCRdb, not the original authors, processed these V and J calls. This sample comprises about 340,000 distinct CDR3 sequences, around 7% of them detected only once. 7% to 10% of the sample is in the top ten clones.

This clonotype originated in a woman aged 18-29 years with alopecia areata. Some clones in this sample may be carry-over from other donors' samples. Sample: whole blood, taken in connection with sensitization to the hapten diphenylcyclopropenone (DPC). Recombination linked TRBV5-6 to TRBJ1-2, with no D gene named confidently. The CDR3 sequence is CASSPGSADHYGYTF. The bases read TGTGCCAGCAGCCCGGGCTCAGCGGATCACTATGGCTACACCTTC.